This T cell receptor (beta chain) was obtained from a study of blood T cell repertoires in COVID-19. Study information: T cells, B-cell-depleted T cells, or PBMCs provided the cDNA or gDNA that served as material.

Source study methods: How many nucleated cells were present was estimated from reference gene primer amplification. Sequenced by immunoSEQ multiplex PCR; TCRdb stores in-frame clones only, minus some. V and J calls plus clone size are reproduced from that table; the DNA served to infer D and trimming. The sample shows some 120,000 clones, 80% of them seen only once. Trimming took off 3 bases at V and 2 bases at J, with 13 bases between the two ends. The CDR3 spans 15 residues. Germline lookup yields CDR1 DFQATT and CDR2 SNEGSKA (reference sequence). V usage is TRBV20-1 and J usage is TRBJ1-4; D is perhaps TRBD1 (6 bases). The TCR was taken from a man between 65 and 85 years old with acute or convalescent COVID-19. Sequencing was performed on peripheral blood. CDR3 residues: CSASPSGGTNEKLFF. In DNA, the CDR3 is TGCAGTGCTAGTCCATCGGGGGGCACTAATGAAAAACTGTTTTTT.